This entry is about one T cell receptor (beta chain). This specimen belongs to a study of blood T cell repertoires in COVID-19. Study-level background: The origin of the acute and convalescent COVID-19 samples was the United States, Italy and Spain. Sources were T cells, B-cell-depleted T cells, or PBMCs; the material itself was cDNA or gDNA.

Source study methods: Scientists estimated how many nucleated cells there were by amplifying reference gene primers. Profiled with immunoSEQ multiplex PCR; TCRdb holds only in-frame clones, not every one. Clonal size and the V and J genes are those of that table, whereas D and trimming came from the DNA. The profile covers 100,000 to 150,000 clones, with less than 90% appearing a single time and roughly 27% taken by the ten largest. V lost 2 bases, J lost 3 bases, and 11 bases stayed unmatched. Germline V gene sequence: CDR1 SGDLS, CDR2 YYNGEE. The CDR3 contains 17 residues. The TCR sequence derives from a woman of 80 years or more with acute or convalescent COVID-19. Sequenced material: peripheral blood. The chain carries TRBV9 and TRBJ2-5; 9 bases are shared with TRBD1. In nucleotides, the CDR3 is TGTGCCAGCAGCGTGGGGGTCCAACAGGGGGCAAAAGAGACCCAGTACTTC. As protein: CASSVGVQQGAKETQYF.